The rows below give T cell receptor beta chains drawn from one sample of a study of cytomegalovirus exposure and HLA in healthy donors. Sequencing used immunoSEQ multiplex PCR; TCRdb keeps in-frame clones, though not all of them. Of approximately 140,000 clones in the sample, 66% are singletons; the top ten hold approximately 6.5%. Sequenced: PBMCs. These receptors originate from a woman aged 55-69 years in good health and CMV-seronegative. CDR3s include the opening cysteine and the closing phenylalanine or tryptophan. D genes are given only for firm matches. Not all rows give a size; the values are once, few, many and, for expanded clones, a class.

v_gene	d_gene	len	abundance	j_gene	CDR3nt	CDR3aa
TRBV9	-	14	-	TRBJ2-7	TGTGCCAGCAGCGCGCCCGGACAGTTCTACGAGCAGTACTTC	CASSAPGQFYEQYF
TRBV7-7	TRBD1	16	-	TRBJ2-5	TGTGCCAGCAGCTTAGGAGGTACAGGGGGAGGTGAGACCCAGTACTTC	CASSLGGTGGGETQYF
TRBV19	TRBD2	18	-	TRBJ2-2	TGTGCCAGTAGTATATTGTCTAGCGGGAGGGGGAACACCGGGGAGCTGTTTTTT	CASSILSSGRGNTGELFF
TRBV6-5	-	15	-	TRBJ1-5	TGTGCCAGCAGCCCAAGGGGGAATAGCAATCAGCCCCAGCATTTT	CASSPRGNSNQPQHF
TRBV9	-	15	-	TRBJ2-2	TGTGCCAGCAGCGTGGGGCTCCTAGGCACCGGGGAGCTGTTTTTT	CASSVGLLGTGELFF
TRBV21-1	-	17	-	TRBJ2-1	TGTGCCAGCAGCACCTCCTCTAGCGGGCGCTCCTACAATGAGCAGTTCTTC	CASSTSSSGRSYNEQFF
TRBV5-1	-	14	-	TRBJ2-7	TGCGCCAGCAGCTTGGAACGCGGGTCCTACGAGCAGTACTTC	CASSLERGSYEQYF
TRBV7-8	-	14	-	TRBJ2-7	TGTGCCAGCAGTCAGGGGCAAGTCTCCTACGAGCAGTACTTC	CASSQGQVSYEQYF
TRBV5-1	-	15	few	TRBJ2-2	TGCGCCAGCAGCTCGGGGTTCGCGAACACCGGGGAGCTGTTTTTT	CASSSGFANTGELFF
TRBV5-1	-	16	-	TRBJ2-2	TGCGCCAGCAGCTTGGGACAGCTTAAAGACACCGGGGAGCTGTTTTTT	CASSLGQLKDTGELFF
TRBV6-5	-	13	-	TRBJ2-7	TGTGCCAGCAAGAGACAAAGCTCCTACGAGCAGTACTTC	CASKRQSSYEQYF
TRBV5-6	TRBD1	14	-	TRBJ1-4	TGTGCCAGCACCTACAGGGGTCCTAATGAAAAACTGTTTTTT	CASTYRGPNEKLFF
TRBV29-1	-	12	-	TRBJ2-6	TGCAGCGTTGATTCCTCGGGAATGGTCCTGACTTTC	CSVDSSGMVLTF
TRBV7-3	-	17	-	TRBJ2-5	TGTGCCAGCAGCCCTACGGAGCGGGCCTTGTACCAAGAGACCCAGTACTTC	CASSPTERALYQETQYF
TRBV4-2	-	14	few	TRBJ2-1	TGTGCCAGCAGCCAAGATAGGATTGGCCGGAGCCAGTTCTTC	CASSQDRIGRSQFF
TRBV1	-	18	-	TRBJ2-1	TGCACCAGCAGCCAACCCCGGACCCCGCCGGGAGGATACAATGAGCAGTTCTTC	CTSSQPRTPPGGYNEQFF
TRBV19	-	15	few	TRBJ1-1	TGTGCCAGTAGTATAGAGGGCCCACCTCGTACTGAAGCTTTCTTT	CASSIEGPPRTEAFF
TRBV5-1	TRBD1	15	-	TRBJ2-7	TGCGCCAGCAGCTTGGTTGGGACAGGGACCTACGAGCAGTACTTC	CASSLVGTGTYEQYF
TRBV9	TRBD1	15	few	TRBJ1-1	TGTGCCAGCAGCGTAGAGACAGGGAAGGCCACTGAAGCTTTCTTT	CASSVETGKATEAFF
TRBV11-1	TRBD2	15	-	TRBJ2-7	TGTGCCAGCAGCACCGGGACTAGCGGGAGAAACGAGCAGTACTTC	CASSTGTSGRNEQYF
TRBV19	TRBD2	18	-	TRBJ2-1	TGTGCCAGCGGCCCCGGGGGGGGGCTCCGGAGCTCCTACAATGAGCAGTTCTTC	CASGPGGGLRSSYNEQFF
TRBV19	-	12	-	TRBJ2-1	TGTGCCAGACCCCTATGTCCGCATGAGCAGTTCTTC	CARPLCPHEQFF
TRBV18	TRBD1	15	-	TRBJ2-5	TGTGCCAGCTCGCCCGGGACAGGGAGGATGGAGACCCAGTACTTC	CASSPGTGRMETQYF
TRBV4-2	TRBD2	16	-	TRBJ2-3	TGTGCCAGCAGCCAAGTCACGGGAGGGGCCACAGATACGCAGTATTTT	CASSQVTGGATDTQYF
TRBV7-7	TRBD2	15	-	TRBJ2-2	TGTGCCAGCAGCTCCCGGACTAGCGGGGCGGGGGAGCTGTTTTTT	CASSSRTSGAGELFF
TRBV10-1	-	14	-	TRBJ2-7	TGCGCCACCGGAGCCAACCTTGATGCCTACGAGCAGTACTTC	CATGANLDAYEQYF
TRBV7-3	TRBD1	14	-	TRBJ1-1	TGTGCCAGCAGCGCGGGACAGGGCATCGGTGAAGCTTTCTTT	CASSAGQGIGEAFF
TRBV7-2	TRBD1	18	-	TRBJ2-2	TGTGCCAGCAGCTTACGCGGAAGACAGGGGGTAAACACCGGGGAGCTGTTTTTT	CASSLRGRQGVNTGELFF
TRBV2	TRBD1	14	-	TRBJ2-1	TGTGCCAGCAGTGACGACAGGGGGTCACTTGAGCAGTTCTTC	CASSDDRGSLEQFF
TRBV5-6	TRBD2	16	-	TRBJ2-7	TGTGCCAGCAGTCCGGCCGGACTAGCGGGAATCTACGAGCAGTACTTC	CASSPAGLAGIYEQYF
TRBV7-8	TRBD1	15	-	TRBJ1-6	TGTGCCAGCAGCTGGGGACAGGGGGGGAATTCACCCCTCCACTTT	CASSWGQGGNSPLHF
TRBV11-3	-	14	-	TRBJ2-2	TGTGCCAGCCGCAGGGGTGGCACGACCGGGGAGTTGTTTTTT	CASRRGGTTGELFF
TRBV4-3	TRBD1	18	once	TRBJ1-4	TGCGCCAGCAGCCCTTCACAGGGGGCGAGAGCAACTAATGAAAAACTGTTTTTT	CASSPSQGARATNEKLFF